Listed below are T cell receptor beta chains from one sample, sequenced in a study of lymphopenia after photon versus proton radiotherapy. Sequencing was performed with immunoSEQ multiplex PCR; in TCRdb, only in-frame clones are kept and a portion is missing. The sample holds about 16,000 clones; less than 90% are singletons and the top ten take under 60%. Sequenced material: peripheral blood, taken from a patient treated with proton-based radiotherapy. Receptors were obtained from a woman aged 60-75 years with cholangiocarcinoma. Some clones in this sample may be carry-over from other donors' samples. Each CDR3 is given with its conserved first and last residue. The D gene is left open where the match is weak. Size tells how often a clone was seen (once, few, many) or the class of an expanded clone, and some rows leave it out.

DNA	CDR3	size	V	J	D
TGCGCCAGCAGCTTTACCGGGGGAAATGAAAAACTGTTTTTT	CASSFTGGNEKLFF	NA	TRBV5-1	TRBJ1-4	NA
TGTGCCAGCAGTTTTGGACAGGGCGATCAGCCCCAGCATTTT	CASSFGQGDQPQHF	NA	TRBV6-5	TRBJ1-5	TRBD1
TGTGCCACGGGGAGGGGGTGGAATGAGCAGTTCTTC	CATGRGWNEQFF	NA	TRBV7-2	TRBJ2-1	NA
TGTGCCAGCAGTTACTCGAGGGGGCCGAGCACTGAAGCTTTCTTT	CASSYSRGPSTEAFF	NA	TRBV6-5	TRBJ1-1	TRBD1
TGTGCCAGCAGCCAGACAGGGTCGAGCTACACCTTC	CASSQTGSSYTF	NA	TRBV6-1	TRBJ1-2	TRBD1
TGTGCCAGCTCACTGACGGGTGGTGGAACTGAAGCTTTCTTT	CASSLTGGGTEAFF	NA	TRBV18	TRBJ1-1	NA
TGTGCCAGCATGACGGAGGGGTGGAACACTGAAGCTTTCTTT	CASMTEGWNTEAFF	few	TRBV7-9	TRBJ1-1	NA
TGTGCCAGCAGCCCTATAGCGGACAGGGGGTTCTACGAGCAGTACTTC	CASSPIADRGFYEQYF	few	TRBV7-6	TRBJ2-7	TRBD1
TGCGCCAGCAGACTCGGACAGAACACTGAAGCTTTCTTT	CASRLGQNTEAFF	NA	TRBV10-1	TRBJ1-1	NA
TGTGCCAGCAGTGACTCGGGACAGTCCATTCGCAATGAGCAGTTCTTC	CASSDSGQSIRNEQFF	once	TRBV25-1	TRBJ2-1	TRBD1
TGTGCCAGCAGTACCGAGACAGGGGGCGTGAAGGCTTTCTTT	CASSTETGGVKAFF	NA	TRBV6-5	TRBJ1-1	TRBD1
TGTGCCAGCTCGCCCGGGACAGGGAACGAGCAGTACTTC	CASSPGTGNEQYF	NA	TRBV18	TRBJ2-7	TRBD1
TGTGCCAGCAGTAAGCCCGGGACAGGGAAAGGCTACACCTTC	CASSKPGTGKGYTF	NA	TRBV6-5	TRBJ1-2	TRBD1
TGCGCCAGCAGCCAAGATTTTCGGGGCGGCATCGATGGCTACACCTTC	CASSQDFRGGIDGYTF	NA	TRBV4-3	TRBJ1-2	NA